This entry concerns a single T cell receptor beta chain. The source of the sample is a study of T-cell memory formation after mild COVID-19. Background on the study: Largely donor-specific sequence clusters came from two donors.

5'RACE, which relied on constant-segment primers, yielded TCR alpha and TCR beta cDNA libraries carrying sample barcodes and UMIs. MiXCR was run by TCRdb on the 5' RACE reads, yielding one entry per CDR3 protein. The sample has around 420,000 distinct CDR3 sequences, roughly 26% seen once. Germline V CDR1 and CDR2: LNHDA, SQIVND (reference sequence). The germline V and J ends were trimmed by 3 bases and 2 bases, with 16 bases remaining between them. The CDR3 totals 16 residues. The chain joins TRBV19 to TRBJ1-1; tentatively, D is TRBD1 (5 bases). This sequence originates from an adult woman who had mild COVID-19 (a few samples of this study predate the infection). Cell type and time point are not known. The sequenced sample consisted of PBMCs or a T cell subset sorted from them (not recorded which). CDR3 amino acids: CASSIVGGFGNTEAFF. CDR3 coding DNA: TGTGCCAGTAGTATCGTTGGGGGATTCGGAAACACTGAAGCTTTCTTT.